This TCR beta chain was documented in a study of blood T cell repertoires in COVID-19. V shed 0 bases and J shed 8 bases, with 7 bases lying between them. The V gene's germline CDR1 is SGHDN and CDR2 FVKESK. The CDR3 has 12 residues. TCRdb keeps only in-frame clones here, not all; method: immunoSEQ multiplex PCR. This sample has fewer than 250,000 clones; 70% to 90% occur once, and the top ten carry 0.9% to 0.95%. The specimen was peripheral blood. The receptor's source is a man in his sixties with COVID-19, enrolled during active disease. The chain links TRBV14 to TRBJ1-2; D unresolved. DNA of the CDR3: TGTGCCAGCAGCCAAGATCGGTCAGGCTACACCTTC. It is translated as CASSQDRSGYTF.